The sequence of this T cell receptor beta chain was determined in a study of monozygotic twins with inflammatory bowel disease. The CDR3 is 18 residues long. Germline loops: CDR1 MNHEY, CDR2 SVGEGT. There were 3,000 to 4,000 ng of total RNA used for each TCR library. One entry per CDR3 protein, without DNA, is what TCRdb gives after re-calling the 5' RACE reads. The sample is made up of over 200,000 distinct CDR3 sequences, and the top ten hold around 7.6% of it. Points on this clonotype: Antigen unknown.

Broader study findings: A single strong IBD-associated signal or clonotype was not supported by the findings. Healthy co-twins showed greater TCRbeta diversity (inverse Simpson) than IBD patients.

Donors gave approximately 2.5 ml of blood apiece. The sequence was collected from a human donor with ulcerative colitis or Crohn's disease, or a healthy co-twin of an affected twin (not recorded which). The sequenced material came from blood. The chain recombines TRBV6-2 or TRBV6-3 with TRBJ2-1; the D gene TCRdb calls, TRBD2, cannot be checked with no DNA. The chain's CDR3 is CASSPASGTSGAYNEQFF.